The clone carrying this T cell receptor (beta chain) has just a few counts. Its antigen is as yet unknown. The data originate from a study of T cells after yellow fever vaccination. Overall study results and limits: Only a small proportion of the clonotypes turned up in both the CD4 and the CD8 compartments, likely arising from convergent recombination.

A universal primer site and UMIs were added as TCR cDNA was made by 5'RACE template switching. TCRdb re-called the 5' RACE reads through MiXCR, storing one row per CDR3 protein. The sample includes 450,000 to 550,000 distinct CDR3 sequences, 21% seen only once; the top ten take 15% to 20%. Per germline, CDR1 SEHNR and CDR2 FQNEAQ (reference sequence). Trimming took off 3 bases at V and 2 bases at J, with 11 bases between the two ends. The CDR3 length is 14 residues. The chain carries TRBV7-9 and TRBJ2-7; D assignment may be TRBD1 or TRBD2 (5 bases each). This TCR came from a man younger than 35 who received the YFV17D yellow fever vaccine. Sequenced here: PBMCs, sampled roughly 20 days after the first yellow fever vaccination. In DNA, the CDR3 is TGTGCCAGCAGCTTCGTCGGGACGGCCTACGAGCAGTACTTC. Translating it yields CASSFVGTAYEQYF.